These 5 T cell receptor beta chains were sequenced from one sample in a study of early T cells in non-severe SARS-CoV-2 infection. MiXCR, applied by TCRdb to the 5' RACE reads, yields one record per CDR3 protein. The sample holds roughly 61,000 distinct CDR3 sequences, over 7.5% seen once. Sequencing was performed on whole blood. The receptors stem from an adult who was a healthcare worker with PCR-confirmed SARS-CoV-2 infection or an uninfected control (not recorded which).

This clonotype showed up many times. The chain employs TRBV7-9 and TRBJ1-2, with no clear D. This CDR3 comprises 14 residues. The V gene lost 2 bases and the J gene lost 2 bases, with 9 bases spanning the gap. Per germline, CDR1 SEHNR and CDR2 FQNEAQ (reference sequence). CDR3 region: CASSLTGYNYGYTF. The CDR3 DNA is TGTGCCAGCAGCTTAACCGGATACAACTATGGCTACACCTTC.

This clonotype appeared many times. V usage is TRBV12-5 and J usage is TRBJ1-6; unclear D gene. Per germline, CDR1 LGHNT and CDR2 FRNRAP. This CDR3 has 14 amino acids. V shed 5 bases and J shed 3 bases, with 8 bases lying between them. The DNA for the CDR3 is TGTGCTAGTGGTCTCGGGAGCTATAATTCACCCCTCCACTTT. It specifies CASGLGSYNSPLHF. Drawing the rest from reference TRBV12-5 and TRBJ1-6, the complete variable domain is DARVTQTPRHKVTEMGQEVTMRCQPILGHNTVFWYRQTMMQGLELLAYFRNRAPLDDSGMPKDRFSAEMPDATLATLKIQPSEPRDSAVYFCASGLGSYNSPLHFGNGTRLTVT.

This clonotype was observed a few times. CDR3 protein: CASSVSGRAYEQYF. Here the CDR3 DNA reads TGTGCCAGCAGCGTTAGCGGGAGGGCCTACGAGCAGTACTTC. The chain has TRBV7-9 and TRBJ2-7; TRBD2 matches 11 bases. With V trimmed by 5 bases and J by 2 bases, 2 bases remained unmatched. This CDR3 comprises 14 residues. CDR1 and CDR2 from the germline V gene are SEHNR and FQNEAQ (reference sequence).

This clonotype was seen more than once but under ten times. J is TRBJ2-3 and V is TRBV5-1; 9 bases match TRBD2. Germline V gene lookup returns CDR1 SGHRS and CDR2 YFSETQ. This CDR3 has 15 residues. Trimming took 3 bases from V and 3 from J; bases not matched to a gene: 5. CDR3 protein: CASSSWTSATDTQYF. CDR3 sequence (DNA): TGCGCCAGCAGCTCCTGGACTAGCGCAACAGATACGCAGTATTTT. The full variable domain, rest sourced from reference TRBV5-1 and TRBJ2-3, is KAGVTQTPRYLIKTRGQQVTLSCSPISGHRSVSWYQQTPGQGLQFLFEYFSETQRNKGNFPGRFSGRQFSNSRSEMNVSTLELGDSALYLCASSSWTSATDTQYFGPGTRLTVL.

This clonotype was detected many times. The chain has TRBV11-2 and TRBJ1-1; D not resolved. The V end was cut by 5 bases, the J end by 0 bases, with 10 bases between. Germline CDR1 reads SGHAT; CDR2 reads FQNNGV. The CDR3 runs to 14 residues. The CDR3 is CASSQSLLNTEAFF. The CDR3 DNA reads TGTGCCAGCAGCCAGAGCCTCCTGAACACTGAAGCTTTCTTT.